Listed here are 4 T cell receptor beta chains from one sample, sequenced in a study of T cells in women clearing cervical HPV infection (dated by TCRdb to the late 2010s). The method behind the library was the immunoSEQ multiplex PCR assay. TCRdb carries this immuneACCESS record with in-frame sequences only. Its versions omit some clonotypes, under half of them owing to an unresolved V gene in the studies checked, with the rest unexplained. The sample has fewer than 40,000 clones on record. Less than 9% of the sample is held by the ten biggest clonotypes. Sequencing was carried out using blood buffy coat. These receptors came from a woman aged 18 to 69 with a cervical HPV16 infection that either progressed to CIN3+ or cleared (not recorded which).

In the case of this clone: The DNA ends 3 residues before the CDR3 does, and the rest of the CDR3 is filled in from the germline J gene. The chain links TRBV12-3 or TRBV12-4 to TRBJ2-3; no clear D. Trimming left V 4 bases short and J 0 bases short, with 8 bases between. This CDR3 spans 14 amino acids. CDR3 loop: CASSWAASTDTQYF. The CDR3 bases that were read are TGTGCCAGCAGTTGGGCAGCTAGCACAGATACG.

Turning to this clone: The CDR3 is cut off 3 residues early in the read; its end comes from the germline J gene. V gene TRBV29-1 combines with J gene TRBJ2-1, with 7 bases fitting TRBD1. Trimming removed 4 bases from V and 9 bases from J; junction bases left unmatched: 9. Germline V gene lookup returns CDR1 SQVTM and CDR2 ANQGSEA. This CDR3 contains 13 residues. The CDR3 reads CSVVRQGVSEQFF. The covered CDR3 bases are TGCAGCGTTGTGAGGCAGGGGGTGAGTGAG.

To note about this clone: The CDR3 end is not reached by the read, which stops 3 residues before it; the germline J gene fills it in. This specimen includes other DNA sequences encoding the same CDR3. J is TRBJ1-6 and V is TRBV14; 7 bases agree with TRBD1. Looked up from germline, CDR1 is SGHDN and CDR2 is FVKESK. The ends lost 4 bases at V and 7 bases at J; junction bases unmatched: 13. The CDR3 length is 17 residues. CDR3 DNA, as far as it was read: TGTGCCAGCAGCCGACTCGGAGTAGGGGGCCTCAATTCACCC. As protein: CASSRLGVGGLNSP. Given in full, the CDR3 is CASSRLGVGGLNSPLHF. Combining the CDR3 with reference TRBV14 and TRBJ1-6 gives the whole variable domain EAGVTQFPSHSVIEKGQTVTLRCDPISGHDNLYWYRRVMGKEIKFLLHFVKESKQDESGMPNNRFLAERTGGTYSTLKVQPAELEDSGVYFCASSRLGVGGLNSPLHFGNGTRLTVT.

CDR3 loop: CASNQGPFNSPLHF. The covered CDR3 bases are TGTGCCAGTAATCAGGGCCCTTTTAATTCACCC. The chain joins TRBV19 to TRBJ1-6, with D perhaps matching TRBD1 (5 bases). The read finishes 3 residues shy of the CDR3 end, and the germline J gene is used to complete it. This CDR3 has 14 residues. V shed 7 bases and J shed 6 bases, with 13 bases lying between them. The germline V gene has CDR1 LNHDA and CDR2 SQIVND (reference sequence).